These T cell receptor beta chains were read from a single sample in a study of early T cells in non-severe SARS-CoV-2 infection. MiXCR, run by TCRdb on the 5' RACE reads, gives a single entry per CDR3 protein. The sample includes 45,000 to 55,000 distinct CDR3 sequences, under 15% seen only once; the top ten take 10% to 13%. Source material: whole blood. The receptor source for this set is an adult who was a healthcare worker with PCR-confirmed SARS-CoV-2 infection or an uninfected control (not recorded which). CDR3s leave out the opening cysteine and the closing phenylalanine or tryptophan.

J: TRBJ1-2
length: 12
V: TRBV11-2
CDR3: ASSLSDTNYGYT

J: TRBJ1-6
length: 12
V: TRBV20-1
CDR3: SAPTRDRVSPLH

J: TRBJ2-7
length: 14
V: TRBV19
CDR3: ASSIQGGRRSYEQY

J: TRBJ1-1
length: 11
V: TRBV7-3
CDR3: ASSEQGNTEAF

J: TRBJ1-1
length: 11
V: TRBV2
CDR3: ASRVDRGTEAF

J: TRBJ2-3
length: 10
V: TRBV20-1
CDR3: SARGGGDTQY

J: TRBJ1-6
length: 12
V: TRBV15
CDR3: ATALGRYNSPLH

J: TRBJ2-7
length: 13
V: TRBV6-1
CDR3: ASSEVVLAGYEQY

J: TRBJ1-2
length: 15
V: TRBV2
CDR3: ASSEALRGKLNYGYT

J: TRBJ2-7
length: 11
V: TRBV5-8
CDR3: ASSLERAGEQY

J: TRBJ1-5
length: 11
V: TRBV6-5
CDR3: ASGRASSQPQH

J: TRBJ2-3
length: 11
V: TRBV6-1
CDR3: ASSEFAADTQY

J: TRBJ2-7
length: 11
V: TRBV25-1
CDR3: ASTAGGPYEQY

J: TRBJ2-2
length: 13
V: TRBV2
CDR3: ASIRDWIRTGELF

J: TRBJ2-4
length: 13
V: TRBV3-1
CDR3: ASSRTESDKNIQY

J: TRBJ2-1
length: 14
V: TRBV20-1
CDR3: SATDLTSGKYNEQF

J: TRBJ2-2
length: 12
V: TRBV7-2
CDR3: ASSPRRGTGELF

J: TRBJ1-1
length: 10
V: TRBV7-9
CDR3: ASSFTNTEAF

J: TRBJ1-1
length: 12
V: TRBV12-3/TRBV12-4
CDR3: ASSLFAGDTEAF

J: TRBJ2-2
length: 14
V: TRBV28
CDR3: ASLPPGTRDTGELF

J: TRBJ2-1
length: 11
V: TRBV24-1
CDR3: ATRGSHYNEQF

J: TRBJ1-4
length: 13
V: TRBV6-5
CDR3: ASSYSVGANEKLF

J: TRBJ2-6
length: 15
V: TRBV28
CDR3: ASSSGTGLSGANVLT

J: TRBJ1-1
length: 11
V: TRBV2
CDR3: ANTDGVNTEAF

J: TRBJ2-3
length: 12
V: TRBV5-1
CDR3: ASSLAQGADTQY

J: TRBJ2-5
length: 14
V: TRBV5-4
CDR3: ASSLLGQGSQETQY

J: TRBJ1-1
length: 14
V: TRBV10-3
CDR3: AINPGTGAGSTEAF

J: TRBJ2-1
length: 16
V: TRBV6-2/TRBV6-3
CDR3: ASSSPKGIGGRLDEQF

J: TRBJ1-1
length: 12
V: TRBV18
CDR3: ASSPRSGSAEAF

J: TRBJ1-6
length: 13
V: TRBV6-6
CDR3: ASSYTSSPDSPLH

J: TRBJ1-2
length: 12
V: TRBV6-6
CDR3: ASSYSTSNYGYT

J: TRBJ2-1
length: 9
V: TRBV20-1
CDR3: SAASSTGQF

J: TRBJ2-7
length: 14
V: TRBV28
CDR3: ASSRSSGGGYREQY

J: TRBJ1-2
length: 14
V: TRBV7-2
CDR3: ASSPGTERRYYGYT

J: TRBJ2-3
length: 12
V: TRBV11-2
CDR3: ASSFGGPTDTQY

J: TRBJ1-1
length: 10
V: TRBV27
CDR3: ASGDRNTEAF

J: TRBJ2-3
length: 11
V: TRBV2
CDR3: ASSTNSADTQY

J: TRBJ1-4
length: 12
V: TRBV6-5
CDR3: ASSEDGFNEKLF

J: TRBJ1-2
length: 12
V: TRBV7-3
CDR3: ASSPDRFSSGYT

J: TRBJ2-3
length: 14
V: TRBV3-1
CDR3: ASSQGVGIRGDTQY

J: TRBJ1-2
length: 12
V: TRBV20-1
CDR3: SAREDSANYGYT

J: TRBJ1-1
length: 13
V: TRBV7-8
CDR3: ASSFRTGKFAEAF

J: TRBJ1-1
length: 11
V: TRBV3-1
CDR3: ASSPRQGAEAF

J: TRBJ2-2
length: 12
V: TRBV25-1
CDR3: ASSTLGATGELF

J: TRBJ2-5
length: 12
V: TRBV19
CDR3: ASSIRQGQETQY

J: TRBJ1-1
length: 9
V: TRBV29-1
CDR3: SVLSVPEAF

J: TRBJ2-7
length: 13
V: TRBV7-2
CDR3: ASRYYPGPNNEQY

J: TRBJ2-1
length: 11
V: TRBV29-1
CDR3: SVSGRVINEQF

J: TRBJ2-5
length: 12
V: TRBV5-1
CDR3: ASSSTGGQETQY

J: TRBJ2-3
length: 15
V: TRBV5-5
CDR3: ARSPLPAGETTDTQY

J: TRBJ2-7
length: 7
V: TRBV2
CDR3: ATLGQEY

J: TRBJ2-7
length: 9
V: TRBV29-1
CDR3: SVETGYEQY

J: TRBJ2-1
length: 11
V: TRBV7-3
CDR3: ASSRRGMGEQF

J: TRBJ2-5
length: 14
V: TRBV21-1
CDR3: ASNRGTGPERETQY

J: TRBJ1-1
length: 14
V: TRBV10-1
CDR3: ASSPTGGTTNTEAF